This T cell receptor beta chain was profiled in a study of human T cells and chemical hapten exposure. Overall study context: Patients got weekly scalp diphenylcyclopropenone doses over the approximately 24-week study.

The CDR3 spans 13 residues. V lost 1 base and J 7 bases, leaving 8 bases between the germline ends. Germline V gene data show CDR1 as SGHVS and CDR2 as FNYEAQ. This clonotype was detected ten times or more. Antigen: not known. Sample time point: patch test 1, 2 weeks after DPC sensitization. Regarding treatment: therapeutic diphenylcyclopropenone sensitization with weekly scalp DPC. Before extraction, the whole blood was not fractionated, and total RNA was taken from it. General study results and limits: Expanded TCRs made up significantly more big CDR3 similarity clusters than controls did.

TCRdb called the RACE reads again in MiXCR, with one record for every CDR3 protein. The sample carries some 380,000 distinct CDR3 sequences, nearly 5% recorded once. Here the sequenced sample was whole blood, taken in connection with sensitization to the hapten diphenylcyclopropenone (DPC). The receptor comes from a woman aged 45 to 65 with alopecia areata. Some clones in this sample may be carry-over from other donors' samples. The rearrangement links TRBV7-6 to TRBJ1-5, with no clear D. The CDR3 DNA is TGTGCCAGCAGCTTAGGGACGGGCCAGCCCCAGCATTTT. Residues: CASSLGTGQPQHF.